Below, 21 T cell receptor beta chains from the same sample are listed, as sequenced in a study of T cell repertoires in ileal Crohn's disease. Sequencing was performed with immunoSEQ multiplex PCR; in TCRdb, only in-frame clones are kept and a portion is missing. The sample yields approximately 6,800 clones, 74% seen once. Time point meaning: proximal margin of the surgical specimen (macroscopically non-inflamed). The sequenced material came from ileal tissue. These receptors all stem from an adult with Crohn's disease.

The rearrangement uses TRBV28 and TRBJ1-1, with 7 bases lining up with TRBD1. Germline CDR1 is MDHEN and CDR2 is SYDVKM. The CDR3 has 12 amino acids. V shed 10 bases, J shed 1 base, and the junction held 3 bases outside the gene matches. The CDR3 loop is CATHRGNTEAFF. DNA of the CDR3: TGTGCCACCCACAGGGGGAACACTGAAGCTTTCTTT.

This clone was observed a handful of times. Other DNA variants within this sample encode the same CDR3. The rearrangement uses TRBV10-1 and TRBJ1-1; D not resolved. Germline CDR1 WNHNN, CDR2 SYGVQD (reference sequence). The V end was cut by 9 bases, the J end by 0 bases, with 8 bases between. This CDR3 spans 12 amino acids. CDR3 sequence reads: CASTVMNTEAFF. The DNA of the CDR3 is TGCGCCAGTACCGTTATGAACACTGAAGCTTTCTTT.

The chain carries TRBV4-2 and TRBJ2-3, with TRBD2 as a possible D gene (6 bases). V was cut by 4 bases and J by 3 bases, with 11 bases left in between. In germline, CDR1 is LGHNA, CDR2 YNFKEQ. This CDR3 is built from 14 residues. The CDR3, as DNA: TGTGCCAGCAGCCCTGGGACTTCTACAGATACGCAGTATTTT. Translating gives CASSPGTSTDTQYF.

V and J are TRBV6-5 and TRBJ2-5, with 11 bases fitting TRBD2. This CDR3 spans 15 amino acids. J lost 3 bases, V lost 7 bases, and 7 bases had no gene match. Germline values: CDR1 MNHEY, CDR2 SVGAGI. This chain's CDR3 is CASNLGTSGKETQYF. CDR3 bases: TGTGCCAGCAATTTGGGGACTAGCGGAAAAGAGACCCAGTACTTC.

The CDR3 is CASSKNDGYTF. DNA for the CDR3: TGTGCCAGCAGCAAGAATGACGGCTACACCTTC. The chain joins TRBV6-1 to TRBJ1-2, with D unclear. This CDR3 region has 11 residues. With 6 bases removed from V and 8 bases from J, the gap between germline ends came to 10 bases. Germline V gene sequence: CDR1 MNHNS, CDR2 SASEGT.

There are a few counts of this clone. The V call is TRBV7-3, the J call TRBJ2-5, with 9 nucleotides matching TRBD2. J lost 3 bases, V lost 4 bases, and 9 bases had no gene match. The CDR3 sequence is 16 residues long. Germline V gives CDR1 SGHTA, CDR2 FQGTGA. The CDR3 reads CASSSRPTSGKETQYF. In nucleotides, the CDR3 is TGTGCCAGCAGCTCCCGCCCGACTAGCGGTAAAGAGACCCAGTACTTC.

To note about this clone: Other DNA sequences in the sample encode the same CDR3. This chain links TRBV5-1 with TRBJ2-7, with D perhaps matching TRBD1 (5 bases). The CDR3 totals 16 residues. The germline CDR1 and CDR2 sequences are SGHRS and YFSETQ. V was pared by 1 base and J by 1 base, with 15 bases between. In nucleotides, the CDR3 is TGCGCCAGCAGCTTGAGTCCTGGGCAGGGTTCCTACGAGCAGTACTTC. It is translated as CASSLSPGQGSYEQYF.

V is TRBV6-1 and J is TRBJ1-5; D is ambiguous. The CDR3 covers 14 residues. Germline V gene sequence: CDR1 MNHNS, CDR2 SASEGT. V gave up 0 bases and J gave up 6 bases, with 9 bases separating them. The DNA of the CDR3 is TGTGCCAGCAGTGAAGCAGGCCTGGGTCAGCCCCAGCATTTT. This encodes CASSEAGLGQPQHF.

The CDR3 region has the DNA TGTGCCAGCAGCGCTAAAACGGGGCGCGCCGGGGAGCTGTTTTTT. Translated, it gives CASSAKTGRAGELFF. The rearrangement joins TRBV27 to TRBJ2-2; D is possibly TRBD1 or TRBD2 (5 bases each). CDR3 size: 15 residues. With 6 bases removed from V and 6 bases from J, the gap between germline ends came to 17 bases. Per germline, CDR1 MNHEY and CDR2 SMNVEV (reference sequence).

The rearrangement uses TRBV5-4 and TRBJ2-7; 7 positions agree with TRBD1. This CDR3 is built from 15 residues. Germline-derived CDR1 and CDR2 are SGHNT and YYREEE (reference sequence). Germline trimming cut 2 bases from V and 3 bases from J; bases unmatched to any gene: 8. The CDR3 coding sequence is TGTGCCAGCAGCTTAGGAAGGGGGCCAGGCTACGAGCAGTACTTC. Translation gives CASSLGRGPGYEQYF. Together with reference TRBV5-4 and TRBJ2-7, the CDR3 gives the full variable domain: ETGVTQSPTHLIKTRGQQVTLRCSSQSGHNTVSWYQQALGQGPQFIFQYYREEENGRGNFPPRFSGLQFPNYSSELNVNALELDDSALYLCASSLGRGPGYEQYFGPGTRLTVT.

The chain employs TRBV7-8 and TRBJ2-1, with 8 bases matching TRBD1. This CDR3 contains 15 residues. Germline CDR1 SGHVS, CDR2 FQNEAQ. Germline trimming cut 5 bases from V and 4 bases from J; bases unmatched to any gene: 7. Here the CDR3 DNA reads TGTGCCAGCAGCGTCCGGGACAGGCTTTACAATGAGCAGTTCTTC. This codes for CASSVRDRLYNEQFF.

This sequence joins TRBV30 and TRBJ1-1, with 10 nucleotides matching TRBD1. V shed 3 bases, J shed 11 bases, and the junction held 3 bases outside the gene matches. This CDR3 has 11 amino acids. Germline V CDR1 and CDR2: GTSNPN, SVGIG (reference sequence). The CDR3 DNA follows: TGTGCCTGGAGCCGGGACAGGGGTGCTTTCTTT. The encoded protein is CAWSRDRGAFF.

The rearrangement joins TRBV7-6 to TRBJ2-1; possible D gene TRBD1, 6 bases. The CDR3 has 15 residues. V was cut by 4 bases and J by 2 bases, with 12 bases left in between. The germline V gene has CDR1 SGHVS and CDR2 FNYEAQ. CDR3 nucleotide sequence: TGTGCCAGCAGCTCCCAACAGGGCACCTACAATGAGCAGTTCTTC. Residues: CASSSQQGTYNEQFF.

This clone occurred once. The chain has TRBV18 and TRBJ2-2, with 14 bases identical to TRBD2. The CDR3 consists of 17 residues. J was trimmed by 7 bases and V by 1 base; bases with no gene match: 5. CDR1 and CDR2 (germline): KGHSH, LQKENI. This chain's CDR3 is CASSPQGLAGGVGELFF. The CDR3 nucleotides are TGTGCCAGCTCACCACAAGGACTAGCGGGAGGTGTCGGGGAGCTGTTTTTT.

The chain carries TRBV15 and TRBJ2-1, with D perhaps matching TRBD2 (5 bases). This CDR3 region has 14 residues. Trimming stripped 4 bases from V and 7 bases from J, with 14 bases between. The germline CDR1 and CDR2 sequences are LNHNV and YYDKDF (reference sequence). CDR3 DNA sequence: TGTGCCACCAGCACGGACTCGGATGGGAATGAGCAGTTCTTC. It specifies CATSTDSDGNEQFF.

This clone came up a few times. J is TRBJ2-2 and V is TRBV21-1; the DNA was not compared with TRBD1, the D call given in the table. TRBV21-1 constitutes a pseudogene. The CDR3 loop spans 16 amino acids. The CDR3 DNA reads as TGTGCCAGCAGCAAAGAAAGAGGGACAGGGCCCGGGGAGCTGTTTTTT. Its translation is CASSKERGTGPGELFF.

The gene calls are TRBV29-1 and TRBJ2-7, with 9 bases matching TRBD1. V lost 6 bases and J lost 6; bases outside the gene matches: 9. The CDR3 spans 13 residues. CDR1 and CDR2 from the germline V gene are SQVTM and ANQGSEA. CDR3 region: CSVAGTGFSEQYF. CDR3 nucleotides: TGCAGCGTGGCCGGGACAGGGTTTTCCGAGCAGTACTTC.

The chain joins TRBV2 to TRBJ2-3, with D possibly TRBD2 on 6 matching bases. Trimming shortened V by 3 bases and J by 11 bases, and 12 bases separated the two germline ends. Germline CDR1 is SNHLY and CDR2 is FYNNEI. There are 12 residues in the CDR3. The DNA for the CDR3 is TGTGCCAGCAGTGACACGGGACTCGTGCAGTATTTT. Translation gives CASSDTGLVQYF. The whole variable domain, remainder taken from reference TRBV2 and TRBJ2-3, is EPEVTQTPSHQVTQMGQEVILRCVPISNHLYFYWYRQILGQKVEFLVSFYNNEISEKSEIFDDQFSVERPDGSNFTLKIRSTKLEDSAMYFCASSDTGLVQYFGPGTRLTVL.

This sequence joins TRBV6-4 and TRBJ1-5; 7 bases are shared with TRBD1. Losses at the gene ends were 10 bases for V and 0 bases for J; bases not matched to a gene: 6. The germline CDR1 and CDR2 sequences are MRHNA and SNTAGT. The CDR3 totals 14 residues. In nucleotides, the CDR3 is TGTGCCACCCAGGGGGATAATAGCAATCAGCCCCAGCATTTT. This encodes CATQGDNSNQPQHF.

This chain connects TRBV5-4 to TRBJ2-7; D may be TRBD1 (8 bases). Trimming removed 4 bases from V and 6 bases from J, with 20 bases in between. Per germline, CDR1 SGHNT and CDR2 YYREEE (reference sequence). This CDR3 is built from 15 residues. CDR3 sequence reads: CASSTYRGGVGEQYF. CDR3 sequence (DNA): TGTGCCAGCAGCACCTACAGGGGGGGAGTGGGCGAGCAGTACTTC.

The genes are TRBV7-6 and TRBJ2-3, with 7 nucleotides matching TRBD1. The CDR3 consists of 16 residues. CDR1 SGHVS and CDR2 FNYEAQ come from the germline V gene. V lost 1 base and J lost 0; bases outside the gene matches: 4. In nucleotides, the CDR3 is TGTGCCAGCAGCTTAGATAGCAGGGGGAGCACAGATACGCAGTATTTT. This codes for CASSLDSRGSTDTQYF.